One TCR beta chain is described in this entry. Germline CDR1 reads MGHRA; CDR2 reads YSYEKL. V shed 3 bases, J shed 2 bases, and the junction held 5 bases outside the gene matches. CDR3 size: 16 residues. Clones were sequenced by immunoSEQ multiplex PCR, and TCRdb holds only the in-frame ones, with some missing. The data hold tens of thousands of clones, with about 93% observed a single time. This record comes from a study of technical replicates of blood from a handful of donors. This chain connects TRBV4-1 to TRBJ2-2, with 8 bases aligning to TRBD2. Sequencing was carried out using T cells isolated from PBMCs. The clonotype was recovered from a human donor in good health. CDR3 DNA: TGCGCCAGCAGCCAGAGCGGGGGACTCAACACCGGGGAGCTGTTTTTT. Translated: CASSQSGGLNTGELFF.